This T cell receptor beta chain was retrieved from a study of OX40 agonist ivuxolimab in advanced cancers. Study results and caveats: Low clonal expansion, among the lowest seen, marked partial responders at 0.1-3.0 mg/kg.

With respect to this clone: Its antigen is not known.

Some clones are missing from TCRdb's copy, which holds only in-frame ones; the method was immunoSEQ multiplex PCR. Of tens of thousands of clones listed, 75% to 90% are singletons. V gave up 5 bases and J gave up 4 bases, with 17 bases separating them. CDR3 length equals 15 residues. Germline values: CDR1 SGHTA, CDR2 FQGNSA. Sample: CD4+ or CD8+ T cells sorted from blood, taken in a trial of the OX40 agonist ivuxolimab. The V gene is TRBV7-2, the J gene TRBJ1-2, with a tentative D call TRBD1 (6 bases). The TCR comes from an adult with an advanced solid tumor such as melanoma, head and neck, liver or kidney cancer. DNA of the CDR3: TGTGCCAGCAGCCTAAGAGGGGGTAGTATCTATGGCTACACCTTC. The encoded protein is CASSLRGGSIYGYTF. The entire variable domain, with the rest obtained from reference TRBV7-2 and TRBJ1-2, is as follows: GAGVSQSPSNKVTEKGKDVELRCDPISGHTALYWYRQSLGQGLEFLIYFQGNSAPDKSGLPSDRFSAERTGGSVSTLTIQRTQQEDSAVYLCASSLRGGSIYGYTFGSGTRLTVV.